The TCR beta chain under discussion was sequenced for a study of memory CD4+ T cells and cytomegalovirus serostatus. The wider study: Of the healthy Belgian adults, 9 were CMV seropositive and around 22 seronegative. Study results and limitations: Suggested: most of the CMV-linked TCR signature lies in CD4+ memory cells. About 40% of the roughly 150 known CMV-associated TCRbeta sequences appeared in CD4+ memory.

Germline CDR1 and CDR2: SGHTA and FQGNSA. The CDR3 contains 16 residues. The V gene end was trimmed by 4 bases and the J gene end by 4 bases; junction bases not matched to a gene: 10. The repertoire was sequenced with immunoSEQ multiplex PCR; TCRdb's copy has only in-frame clones and lacks some. Of some 50,000 clones in the sample, just over 75% were seen once. This clone was detected a few times. Its antigen is as yet unknown. The sort gate was single viable CD3+CD4+CD8-CD45RO+ cells for memory CD4+ T cells. Serostatus was set by detecting CMV pp150, pp28, p38, p52 IgG. This rearrangement joins TRBV7-2 to TRBJ1-1; 9 nucleotides line up with TRBD1. This sequence originates from an adult in good health and CMV-seronegative. Sequencing was carried out using memory CD4+ T cells from blood. Here the CDR3 DNA reads TGTGCCAGCAGCTATTTAAGCGCGGGACAGGGCACTGAAGCTTTCTTT. Encoded protein: CASSYLSAGQGTEAFF.